This T cell receptor (beta chain) was recorded in a study of vaccination and CD4 T cells after COVID-19. About the study: Each post-COVID sample was drawn after diagnosis, and the median interval was around 100 days (range 35 to 161). Each control culture was treated with a CEFX pool, an HIV-1 Nef pool, or no peptide.

The CDR3 has 14 residues. Germline trimming cut 5 bases from V and 3 bases from J; bases unmatched to any gene: 5. Germline V gene lookup returns CDR1 MDHEN and CDR2 SYDVKM. The Oncomine TCR Beta short-read assay was applied to DNA of cultured CD4+ T cells. TCRdb reprocessed the PCR reads with MiXCR, giving one entry per CDR3 protein. The sample has 20,000 or so distinct CDR3 sequences; roughly 50% are singletons. This clonotype has a single count. Its antigen remains unknown. Treatment in this sample: approximately nine-day PBMC culture with coronavirus spike peptide pools or control peptides (ViraFEST assay). ViraFEST used peptide pools to expand antigen-specific T cells, then sequenced TCRs. At both days 3 and 7, half the medium was replaced with fresh IL-2 medium.

This receptor was taken from a human donor who had recovered from COVID-19. The rearrangement joins TRBV28 to TRBJ2-5; 8 bases fit TRBD1. Sequenced here: CD4+ T cells from blood, cultured in vitro, sampled before SARS-CoV-2 vaccination. The CDR3 sequence: CASSGQGWEETQYF. The CDR3 nucleotides read TGTGCCAGCAGTGGACAGGGTTGGGAAGAGACCCAGTACTTC.